These 20 T cell receptor beta chains were sequenced from one sample in a study of blood T cells in healthy people across ages. A sample-barcoded 5' primer and a J-beta primer mix were used in a second PCR of about 6 to 12 cycles. TCRdb redid the calling of the 5' RACE reads with MiXCR, one entry per CDR3 protein. The sample holds some 940,000 distinct CDR3 sequences, roughly 28% seen once. This sample was shared with a second study, whose subject was T cells of mothers and their children.

The specimen sequenced was blood. These TCRs come from a woman in her thirties or forties in good health.

V and J are TRBV7-2 and TRBJ2-4, with TRBD2 as a possible D gene (5 bases). The end of the DNA fits TRBJ2-5 better, so the J call may be wrong. Germline CDR1 is SGHTA and CDR2 is FQGNSA. The CDR3 consists of 13 residues. The CDR3 DNA reads as TGTGCCAGCAGCTTTGCGGGTGTGGAGACCCAGTACTTC. It encodes CASSFAGVETQYF.

The V call is TRBV5-6, the J call TRBJ1-1; D gene ambiguous. The germline V and J ends were trimmed by 0 bases and 2 bases, with 11 bases remaining between them. CDR1 and CDR2 (germline): SGHDT, YYEEEE. CDR3 length: 15 residues. The CDR3 region is CASSLDRTVNTEAFF. DNA of the CDR3: TGTGCCAGCAGCTTGGATCGGACGGTAAACACTGAAGCTTTCTTT.

In its sample, this clonotype was seen many times. J is TRBJ2-3 and V is TRBV29-1, with D unresolved. V was trimmed by 7 bases and J by 2 bases, leaving 10 bases between them. Germline CDR1 SQVTM, CDR2 ANQGSEA. This CDR3 is 12 amino acids long. Here the CDR3 DNA reads TGCAGCGCGCAGCAAATCACAGATACGCAGTATTTT. Translation gives CSAQQITDTQYF.

The sample holds many counts of this clonotype. CDR3 DNA: TGCAGCGTGCAAAACTCCGTCGGCGAGCAGTACTTC. Protein product: CSVQNSVGEQYF. The chain recombines TRBV29-1 with TRBJ2-7, with D uncertain. The germline gives CDR1 SQVTM, CDR2 ANQGSEA. Trimming took 6 bases from V and 6 from J, leaving 15 bases between them. The CDR3 totals 12 residues.

The chain recombines TRBV7-2 with TRBJ1-5; D not certain. The CDR3 runs 15 residues. V was shortened by 1 base and J by 4 bases, with 11 bases between the two germline ends. CDR1 and CDR2 from the germline V gene are SGHTA and FQGNSA. Here the CDR3 DNA reads TGTGCCAGCAGCTTAGGGGCAGAGAGGAATCAGCCCCAGCATTTT. This encodes CASSLGAERNQPQHF.

This clonotype was detected only a few times. J is TRBJ2-2 and V is TRBV29-1; possibly TRBD1 for D (6 bases). The CDR3 contains 14 residues. The germline CDR1 and CDR2 sequences are SQVTM and ANQGSEA. Trimming pared 8 bases from V and 1 base from J, leaving 14 bases between. DNA for the CDR3: TGCAGCACAAGGGACAACCTGAACACCGGGGAGCTGTTTTTT. Amino acid sequence: CSTRDNLNTGELFF.

Turning to this clonotype: Relative to the germline gene, one junction end is altered; a read error may explain this. V usage is TRBV15 and J usage is TRBJ2-6, with 7 bases matching TRBD1. Germline V gene lookup returns CDR1 LNHNV and CDR2 YYDKDF (reference sequence). The CDR3 has 18 residues. The CDR3 loop reads CATGRGTGQRSGANVRTF. As DNA, the CDR3 is TGTGCCACCGGCAGGGGGACGGGTCAACGTTCTGGGGCCAACGTCCGGACTTTC.

This clonotype showed up just a few times. The rearrangement joins TRBV7-2 to TRBJ2-7; 9 bases map to TRBD1. The CDR3 sequence is 15 residues long. The V gene end was trimmed by 0 bases and the J gene end by 6 bases; junction bases not matched to a gene: 6. Germline CDR1 and CDR2: SGHTA and FQGNSA. This CDR3 is CASSLAGTGSGEQYF. CDR3 nucleotides: TGTGCCAGCAGCTTAGCGGGGACAGGGTCAGGCGAGCAGTACTTC.

This clonotype was seen only a few times. Here the CDR3 reads CATKGETQYF. The DNA for the CDR3 is TGTGCCACCAAAGGGGAGACCCAGTACTTC. This chain links TRBV28 with TRBJ2-5, with D uncertain. Trimming shortened V by 10 bases and J by 5 bases, and 8 bases separated the two germline ends. The CDR3 loop spans 10 amino acids. The germline V gene encodes CDR1 MDHEN and CDR2 SYDVKM.

The gene calls are TRBV4-2 and TRBJ1-2, with TRBD1 matching 8 bases. This CDR3 has 15 residues. V lost 0 bases and J lost 4; bases outside the gene matches: 4. Germline lookup yields CDR1 LGHNA and CDR2 YNFKEQ. The CDR3 loop is CASSQDAGGAYGYTF. In nucleotides, the CDR3 is TGTGCCAGCAGCCAAGACGCAGGGGGCGCCTATGGCTACACCTTC.

This clonotype has at least ten counts. The chain links TRBV21-1 to TRBJ2-7. TRBV21-1 is deemed a pseudogene. This CDR3 comprises 13 residues. In nucleotides, the CDR3 is TGTGCCAGCGCTCGTGGGAAGAGCTACGAGCAGTACTTC. Residues: CASARGKSYEQYF.

The chain uses TRBV15 and TRBJ1-5, with a tentative D call TRBD1 (5 bases). Germline CDR1 and CDR2: LNHNV and YYDKDF (reference sequence). There are 15 residues in the CDR3. The V end was cut by 4 bases, the J end by 3 bases, with 13 bases between. The CDR3 DNA follows: TGTGCCACCAGCATGTCGGGGGAGGTCAATCAGCCCCAGCATTTT. Protein: CATSMSGEVNQPQHF.

At least ten counts were recorded for this clonotype. This sequence joins TRBV6-5 and TRBJ1-5, with unresolved D. V lost 6 bases, J lost 2 bases, and 8 bases lay in between. CDR1 is MNHEY and CDR2 is SVGAGI in the germline V gene. This CDR3 comprises 13 residues. The CDR3 coding sequence is TGTGCCAGCAGCCCGGGTCGCAATCAGCCCCAGCATTTT. Its protein product is CASSPGRNQPQHF.

The V and J genes are TRBV5-4 and TRBJ2-7; TRBD2 aligns across 12 bases. Germline V gene data show CDR1 as SGHNT and CDR2 as YYREEE (reference sequence). The CDR3 consists of 16 residues. With V trimmed by 5 bases and J by 5 bases, 11 bases remained unmatched. The CDR3 is CASRRTSGDLGDEQYF. In nucleotides, the CDR3 is TGTGCCAGCAGACGGACTAGCGGGGACCTAGGGGACGAGCAGTACTTC.

This clonotype was detected ten times or more. This chain connects TRBV12-3 or TRBV12-4 to TRBJ2-7, with TRBD1 matching 8 bases. The CDR3 has 14 amino acids. Unmatched junction bases numbered 6, after V lost 5 bases and J lost 3 bases. CDR3 loop: CASSPATGGYEQYF. In DNA form, the CDR3 reads TGTGCCAGCAGTCCCGCTACAGGGGGCTACGAGCAGTACTTC.

The gene calls are TRBV24-1 and TRBJ1-2; 10 bases agree with TRBD1. The J segment lost 9 bases and the V segment lost 4 bases, leaving 10 bases of the junction unmatched. Germline CDR1 KGHDR, CDR2 SFDVKD. This CDR3 comprises 15 residues. CDR3 DNA sequence: TGTGCCACCAGTGACGGCTCGGACAGGGGGTTCTGCTACACCTTC. This encodes CATSDGSDRGFCYTF.

This clonotype was counted a few times. This chain connects TRBV12-3 or TRBV12-4 to TRBJ2-1, with 8 bases that match TRBD2. This CDR3 region has 14 residues. V dropped 6 bases and J dropped 7; count of bases not matched to a gene: 8. The chain's CDR3 is CASRAGTRTNEQFF. CDR3 in DNA: TGTGCCAGCAGGGCCGGGACTAGAACGAATGAGCAGTTCTTC.

About this clonotype itself: This clone may be a read error of a much larger clone one base away. V gene TRBV10-2 combines with J gene TRBJ2-7; D remains ambiguous. Germline CDR1 and CDR2: WSHSY and SAAADI. The CDR3 is made up of 13 amino acids. The CDR3 nucleotides read TGCGCCAGCAGTGAGTTTACTGGTGGCGAGCGGTACTTC. Translated: CASSEFTGGERYF.

Comment on this clonotype: A clone one base away is much larger, so this may be a read error. This chain connects TRBV28 to TRBJ1-2; 7 nucleotides agree with TRBD1. The CDR3 is 13 residues long. In germline, CDR1 is MDHEN, CDR2 SYDVKM. The CDR3 sequence: CASIGGGGYGHTF. The CDR3 DNA is TGTGCCAGCATAGGTGGAGGGGGCTATGGCCACACCTTC.

The sample holds many counts of this clonotype. The rearrangement uses TRBV27 and TRBJ2-1; D gene uncertain. The CDR3 is 15 residues long. The germline V gene encodes CDR1 MNHEY and CDR2 SMNVEV (reference sequence). Trimming stripped 2 bases from V and 3 bases from J, with 11 bases between. CDR3 bases: TGTGCCAGCAGTTTAAAATCCCACGTCTACAATGAGCAGTTCTTC. This sequence encodes CASSLKSHVYNEQFF.